This T cell receptor beta chain appears in the sequencing data of a study of post-analysis software for immune sequencing data (dated by TCRdb to between 2014 and 2016). Study-level background: Recorded disease courses included relapsing-remitting, secondary progressive and progressive-relapsing multiple sclerosis, with some patients lacking subtype annotation. The multiple sclerosis patient repertoires were compared with around ten previously published healthy control repertoires from donors aged about 6 to 26 years. A subset of samples was prepared in parallel using single-end sample barcoding, then pooled and co-amplified after Illumina adapter ligation. Beyond this particular receptor, the publication reports: Normalized Chao1 diversity was significantly lower in multiple sclerosis patients than controls, suggesting substantial peripheral T-cell clonal expansion. Direct clustering with F measure revealed strong co-clustering of samples prepared in the same batch, which led to a batch-effect correction. Significantly higher frequencies in patients than in controls were found for roughly 5 TRBV segments, including TRBV5-6, TRBV5-1 and TRBV20-1. The multiple sclerosis patient group was slightly younger than the control group.

V and J lose 6 bases and 3 bases, and a span of 13 bases separates them. Spanning cysteine to phenylalanine, the CDR3 consists of 13 amino acids. Only CDR3 DNA is held: 39 bases, read in frame from base 1. Via the germline V gene (reference sequence), CDR1 is DFQATT and CDR2 SNEGSKA. The library was built by means of PCR. TCRdb records Illumina HiSeq 2500 as the sequencer. To reduce PCR and sequencing biases, unique molecular identifiers were built into the TCR beta cDNA libraries. Roughly 0.5 million cDNA molecules were obtained per 1 to 10 million input T cells, so each molecule approximated one T cell. The same protocol used for the earlier healthy control dataset was applied to prepare and sequence the patient libraries. Within a given batch, samples were prepared together, multiplexed and sequenced on the same HiSeq lane. The authors' pipeline ran thus. MIGEC was used to process the raw barcoded reads, and molecular identifier groups with only a single read were discarded before consensus assembly and CDR3 extraction. VDJtools was used for post-analysis of the clonotype tables, with diversity normalized by down-sampling every dataset to the smallest sample size. In repertoire overlap clustering, CDR3 amino acid sequences, but not nucleotide sequences, were matched to correct batch-related cross-sample contamination. The public reads were reprocessed in TCRdb via fastp at Q25 and MiXCR, keeping in-frame beta chains. CDR3 protein duplicates are merged, each entry listing the most common genes and DNA. TCRdb assigned the V and J calls; the authors' analysis was not used. The sample table lists around 500,000 distinct CDR3 sequences, 30% to 40% of them with a count of one. The ten biggest clones cover 4.5% to 7.5% of the sample.

To demonstrate the VDJtools post-analysis software, the study profiled TCR beta repertoires from the peripheral blood of about a dozen young patients with multiple sclerosis. The patients with multiple sclerosis were children and adolescents between about 6 and 17 years of age. This clonotype was seen a handful of times. Its binding antigen is unknown. The sample holds no much larger clone one base away, and base qualities are not on file. The source of this sequence is a girl under 18 with multiple sclerosis. The sequence is built from TRBV20-1 and TRBJ2-3, with the D gene not confidently named. The sequenced material came from blood. The DNA is as follows: TGCAGTGCCCGCGACTGGGGTACAGATACGCAGTATTTT. Its amino acids are CSARDWGTDTQYF.